One and the same sample provided the 17 T cell receptor beta chains below, sequenced in a study of T cells in Graves' hyperthyroidism and ophthalmopathy. Amplified TCR beta CDR3 regions derived from RNA transcripts. First-round RT-PCR with HTBI primers amplified the TCR CDR3 region. TCRdb re-called the multiplex PCR reads with MiXCR, one entry per CDR3 protein. This sample has 500,000 to 750,000 distinct CDR3 sequences; around 14% occur once, and the top ten carry 7.3%. Sequences were obtained from blood. The receptors stem from a woman in her twenties or thirties with Graves' hyperthyroidism.

The chain joins TRBV19 to TRBJ1-5; weak D call: TRBD1 (6 bases). This CDR3 contains 15 residues. The V gene lost 6 bases and the J gene lost 1 base, with 13 bases spanning the gap. Germline V gene data show CDR1 as LNHDA and CDR2 as SQIVND (reference sequence). CDR3 bases: TGTGCCAGTAGGTACAGGGTAGAAAGCAATCAGCCCCAGCATTTT. It translates to CASRYRVESNQPQHF.

This clonotype showed up many times. The V gene is TRBV2, the J gene TRBJ1-5, with TRBD1 matching 7 bases. Germline lookup yields CDR1 SNHLY and CDR2 FYNNEI. The CDR3 is 17 residues long. Losses at the gene ends were 3 bases for V and 2 bases for J; bases not matched to a gene: 10. This CDR3 reads CASSDLQGMPGNQPQHF. In nucleotides, the CDR3 is TGTGCCAGCAGTGACTTACAGGGGATGCCGGGCAATCAGCCCCAGCATTTT.

This clonotype was counted at least ten times. The chain uses TRBV6-1 and TRBJ2-1, with 9 nucleotides matching TRBD2. V lost 8 bases, J lost 4 bases, and 0 bases stayed unmatched. The length of the CDR3 is 12 residues. Looked up from germline, CDR1 is MNHNS and CDR2 is SASEGT. The CDR3 DNA sequence: TGTGCCAGCCTAGCGGGATACAATGAGCAGTTCTTC. Its protein product is CASLAGYNEQFF.

This clonotype was recorded a few times. This chain uses TRBV4-1 with TRBJ2-1; 12 nucleotides align to TRBD2. Germline V gene data show CDR1 as MGHRA and CDR2 as YSYEKL. This CDR3 has 18 amino acids. V shed 1 base, J shed 9 bases, and the junction held 13 bases outside the gene matches. The CDR3 is CASSQGRIRLAGESEQFF. CDR3 nucleotide sequence: TGCGCCAGCAGCCAAGGACGCATCAGACTAGCGGGAGAGAGTGAGCAGTTCTTC.

V is TRBV25-1 and J is TRBJ2-7, with D perhaps matching TRBD1 (6 bases). This CDR3 is 13 amino acids long. CDR1 is MGHDK, CDR2 SYGVNS, per germline. Trimming shortened V by 7 bases and J by 1 base, and 11 bases separated the two germline ends. CDR3 DNA: TGTGCCAGCATGGGGACACCATCCTACGAGCAGTACTTC. Amino acids: CASMGTPSYEQYF.

This clonotype was recorded many times. This sequence joins TRBV10-3 and TRBJ2-7; D might be TRBD1 or TRBD2, each matching 5 bases. This CDR3 has 13 residues. Trimming cost V 8 bases and J 2 bases, with 13 bases left between them. The germline V gene encodes CDR1 ENHRY and CDR2 SYGVKD. Here the CDR3 DNA reads TGTGCCATCCGGGACCAAGCGCCCTACGAGCAGTACTTC. Translated: CAIRDQAPYEQYF.

A remark on this clonotype: A much larger clonotype is one base distant, so this may be a read error. The J gene is TRBJ1-2, the V gene TRBV25-1; D perhaps matches TRBD1 (6 bases). The V and J ends lost 6 bases and 5 bases respectively, with 10 bases between them. The V gene's germline CDR1 is MGHDK and CDR2 SYGVNS. CDR3 length: 12 amino acids. CDR3 residues: CASSGQKYGYTF. The CDR3 DNA reads TGTGCCAGCAGCGGACAGAAATATGGCTACACCTTC.

The sample holds many counts of this clonotype. The chain is built from TRBV2 and TRBJ2-2; 15 positions match TRBD2. V lost 7 bases and J lost 7; bases outside the gene matches: 7. Per germline, CDR1 SNHLY and CDR2 FYNNEI. This CDR3 is 16 amino acids long. The CDR3 nucleotides are TGTGCCAGCATCGGACTAGCGGGAGGGCTGAGCGGGGAGCTGTTTTTT. Translated, it gives CASIGLAGGLSGELFF.

This chain links TRBV12-3 or TRBV12-4 with TRBJ2-2; possible D gene TRBD1, 5 bases. Trimming stripped 8 bases from V and 4 bases from J, with 17 bases between. The CDR3 loop spans 15 amino acids. Here the CDR3 reads CASSKVGVATGELFF. The CDR3 DNA is TGTGCCAGCTCGAAAGTAGGGGTAGCCACCGGGGAGCTGTTTTTT.

A few counts support this clonotype. The CDR3 region is CASSRTGPSAPYEQYF. CDR3 coding DNA: TGTGCCAGCTCACGAACAGGACCAAGTGCCCCCTACGAGCAGTACTTC. The chain joins TRBV18 to TRBJ2-7, with D perhaps matching TRBD1 (5 bases). Trimming cost V 4 bases and J 2 bases, with 18 bases left between them. The CDR3 extends over 16 amino acids. Germline-derived CDR1 and CDR2 are KGHSH and LQKENI.

Ten or more counts support this clonotype. This chain links TRBV29-1 with TRBJ2-7; 8 nucleotides line up with TRBD1. The CDR3 extends over 14 amino acids. Germline V lookup: CDR1 SQVTM, CDR2 ANQGSEA. Trimming took 2 bases from V and 5 from J; bases not matched to a gene: 8. The CDR3 loop reads CSVELGQGLNEQYF. In DNA form, the CDR3 reads TGCAGCGTTGAATTAGGACAGGGCTTAAACGAGCAGTACTTC.

This clonotype was counted between two and nine times. An end of the junction does not agree with germline; a read error may underlie this. The chain employs TRBV6-1 and TRBJ2-7; 8 positions agree with TRBD2. CDR3 length: 15 amino acids. The germline gives CDR1 MNHNS, CDR2 SASEGT. The chain's CDR3 is CASSLRGGRTYGQYF. CDR3 nucleotides: TGTGCCAGCAGCCTTCGGGGGGGCCGGACCTACGGGCAGTACTTC.

This clonotype has a count of ten or more. V is TRBV18 and J is TRBJ2-7, with a weak D call TRBD2 (5 bases). Trimming cost V 5 bases and J 4 bases, with 18 bases left between them. CDR3 length: 15 residues. Germline CDR1 and CDR2: KGHSH and LQKENI. The DNA for the CDR3 is TGTGCCAGCTCATCGGGTGTAGGACTTCTATACGAGCAGTACTTC. It yields the protein CASSSGVGLLYEQYF.

This clonotype was counted a few times. The chain links TRBV27 to TRBJ1-3, with D unresolved. This CDR3 spans 14 amino acids. In germline, CDR1 is MNHEY, CDR2 SMNVEV (reference sequence). The germline V and J ends were trimmed by 8 bases and 0 bases, with 11 bases remaining between them. The DNA of the CDR3 is TGTGCCAGCCGTCCCCAAGCCTCTGGAAACACCATATATTTT. Residues: CASRPQASGNTIYF.

There are a few counts of this clonotype. The chain couples TRBV11-2 to TRBJ1-1; no definite D call. The germline V gene has CDR1 SGHAT and CDR2 FQNNGV. Deletions cut 1 base from V and 3 bases from J, with 9 bases between. This CDR3 contains 14 residues. The CDR3 region has the DNA TGTGCCAGCAGCTTAGTGAAGGAGCACACTGAAGCTTTCTTT. It codes for CASSLVKEHTEAFF.

This clonotype was seen at least ten times. The chain has TRBV2 and TRBJ2-7, with 10 bases identical to TRBD1. The CDR3 spans 14 residues. The trim removed 5 bases at V and 4 bases at J, leaving 5 bases unmatched. The germline V gene has CDR1 SNHLY and CDR2 FYNNEI. The CDR3 loop is CASSPRTGGYEQYF. In DNA, the CDR3 is TGTGCCAGCAGTCCCCGGACAGGGGGGTACGAGCAGTACTTC.

Turning to this clonotype: A read error is possible here, since a much larger clone lies one base away. The chain employs TRBV5-1 and TRBJ2-1; D gene unclear. This CDR3 spans 14 amino acids. V was trimmed by 4 bases and J by 5 bases, leaving 13 bases between them. Per germline, CDR1 SGHRS and CDR2 YFSETQ. The CDR3 DNA reads as TGCGCCAGCAGCCTTTCCAGGCAGGACAATGAGCAGTTCTTC. Translating gives CASSLSRQDNEQFF.